The 4 T cell receptor beta chains listed next were all sequenced from one sample in a study of CD8 T cells in ankylosing spondylitis. TCRdb called the 5' RACE reads again in MiXCR, with one record for every CDR3 protein. The table includes approximately 260,000 distinct CDR3 sequences, under 20% detected once. Sequencing was done on a sample of blood, either unsorted or a sorted T cell fraction (not recorded which). All receptors derive from a male donor with ankylosing spondylitis or in good health (not recorded which).

In its sample, this clonotype was seen a few times. The chain links TRBV4-3 to TRBJ1-2, with 8 bases aligning to TRBD1. This CDR3 contains 16 residues. Per germline, CDR1 LGHNA and CDR2 YSLEER. V lost 0 bases, J lost 4 bases, and 7 bases stayed unmatched. CDR3 amino acids: CASSQDRTGTLYGYTF. As DNA, the CDR3 is TGCGCCAGCAGCCAAGATAGGACAGGGACCCTCTATGGCTACACCTTC.

The chain combines TRBV19 with TRBJ2-7, with 7 nucleotides matching TRBD2. Germline V gene data show CDR1 as LNHDA and CDR2 as SQIVND (reference sequence). The CDR3 runs 15 residues. With 5 bases clipped from V and 3 bases from J, the junction kept 10 bases outside the gene matches. The CDR3 coding sequence is TGTGCCAGTAGTCTTCCGGGACTACCCTTCTACGAGCAGTACTTC. It encodes CASSLPGLPFYEQYF.

This chain joins TRBV12-3 or TRBV12-4 and TRBJ1-5, with D maybe TRBD1 (5 bases). The V and J ends lost 5 bases and 1 base respectively, with 15 bases between them. The CDR3 covers 16 residues. The DNA of the CDR3 is TGTGCCAGCAGTCCGTACGGATCAGGGAGCAATCAGCCCCAGCATTTT. Amino acids: CASSPYGSGSNQPQHF.

This clonotype was counted many times. This chain connects TRBV29-1 to TRBJ1-1, with TRBD1 identical over 7 bases. Germline V gene lookup returns CDR1 SQVTM and CDR2 ANQGSEA. The trim removed 5 bases at V and 1 base at J, leaving 4 bases unmatched. The CDR3 spans 13 residues. The CDR3 protein is CSVYRGGNTEAFF. The CDR3 nucleotides read TGCAGCGTTTACAGGGGTGGGAACACTGAAGCTTTCTTT. The full variable domain, completed using reference TRBV29-1 and TRBJ1-1, is SAVISQKPSRDICQRGTSLTIQCQVDSQVTMMFWYRQQPGQSLTLIATANQGSEATYESGFVIDKFPISRPNLTFSTLTVSNMSPEDSSIYLCSVYRGGNTEAFFGQGTRLTVV.